This TCR beta chain was sequenced during a study of T cell changes during pregnancy in multiple sclerosis. Germline V gene data show CDR1 as MRHNA and CDR2 as SNTAGT. The CDR3 totals 16 residues. Trimming took off 8 bases at V and 0 bases at J, with 16 bases between the two ends. Clones were sequenced by immunoSEQ multiplex PCR, and TCRdb holds only the in-frame ones, with some missing. The table includes approximately 28,000 clones, just over 90% detected once. The V and J genes are TRBV6-4 and TRBJ2-2, with D maybe TRBD1 (6 bases). Sequenced material: CD8+ T cells from peripheral blood mononuclear cells, taken before pregnancy. The TCR comes from a female donor with multiple sclerosis, enrolled in a pregnancy study. The CDR3 sequence: CASSPGGGANTGELFF. In DNA form, the CDR3 reads TGTGCCAGCTCCCCGGGTGGGGGCGCGAACACCGGGGAGCTGTTTTTT.